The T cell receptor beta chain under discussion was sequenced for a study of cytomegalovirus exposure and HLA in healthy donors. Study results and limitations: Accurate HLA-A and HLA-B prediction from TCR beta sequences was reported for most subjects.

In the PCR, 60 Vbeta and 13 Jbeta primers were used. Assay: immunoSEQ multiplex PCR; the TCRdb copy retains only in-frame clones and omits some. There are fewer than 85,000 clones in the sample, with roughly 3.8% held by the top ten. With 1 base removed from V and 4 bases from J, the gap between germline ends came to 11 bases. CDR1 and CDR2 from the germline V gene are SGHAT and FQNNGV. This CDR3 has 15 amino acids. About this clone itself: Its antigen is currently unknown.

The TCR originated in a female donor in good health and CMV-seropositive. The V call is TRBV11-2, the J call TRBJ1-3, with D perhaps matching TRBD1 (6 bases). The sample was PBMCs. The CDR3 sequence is CASSLGLGAGNTIYF. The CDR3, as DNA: TGTGCCAGCAGCTTAGGTCTGGGGGCCGGAAACACCATATATTTT.